The next 8 T cell receptor beta chains were all read from a single sample in a study of identical twins. TCRdb redid the calling of the 5' RACE reads with MiXCR, one entry per CDR3 protein. The repertoire holds 150,000 or so distinct CDR3 sequences, with 3% to 4% as singletons. The sample comprised memory T cells sorted from blood. These receptors all come from a man between 18 and 29 years old in good health.

This clonotype was observed many times. This chain joins TRBV6-1 and TRBJ2-1; D may correspond to TRBD1 or TRBD2 (6 bases each). This CDR3 region has 14 residues. Trimming removed 8 bases at V and 7 bases at J, with 18 bases between. Germline CDR1 is MNHNS and CDR2 is SASEGT. The CDR3: CASGGGGGKNEQFF. CDR3 sequence (DNA): TGTGCCAGCGGAGGGGGAGGAGGCAAGAATGAGCAGTTCTTC.

This clonotype showed up just a few times. This sequence joins TRBV6-2 or TRBV6-3 and TRBJ2-5; TRBD2 aligns across 14 bases. CDR3 size: 16 residues. From germline, CDR1 is MNHEY and CDR2 SVGEGT. The V segment lost 6 bases and the J segment 5 bases; nucleotides outside the gene matches: 8. CDR3 region: CASSPWGLAGDETQYF. For the CDR3, the DNA is TGTGCCAGCAGCCCATGGGGACTAGCGGGAGACGAGACCCAGTACTTC.

As regards this clonotype: It may be a read error: a sequence one base away is much more abundant. This chain links TRBV7-9 with TRBJ1-3; 7 bases fit TRBD1. This CDR3 is built from 16 residues. Germline CDR1 and CDR2: SEHNR and FQNEAQ (reference sequence). This CDR3 reads CASSYVTGLSGNTMYF. CDR3 bases: TGTGCCAGCAGCTACGTGACAGGGTTATCTGGAAACACCATGTATTTT.

This clonotype was seen ten or more times. CDR3 protein: CASNPGQGRYEQYF. The CDR3 nucleotides are TGTGCCAGCAACCCGGGACAGGGGAGGTACGAGCAGTACTTC. This chain uses TRBV2 with TRBJ2-7; 10 bases are a match to TRBD1. V lost 7 bases and J lost 4; bases outside the gene matches: 7. Germline CDR1 reads SNHLY; CDR2 reads FYNNEI. This CDR3 spans 14 amino acids. Using reference TRBV2 and TRBJ2-7 for the parts outside the CDR3, the full variable domain is EPEVTQTPSHQVTQMGQEVILRCVPISNHLYFYWYRQILGQKVEFLVSFYNNEISEKSEIFDDQFSVERPDGSNFTLKIRSTKLEDSAMYFCASNPGQGRYEQYFGPGTRLTVT.

This clonotype came up many times. The chain uses TRBV20-1 and TRBJ2-6; D unclear. The germline CDR1 and CDR2 sequences are DFQATT and SNEGSKA (reference sequence). The CDR3 contains 14 residues. V lost 1 base to trimming and J lost 0 bases, with 4 bases between them. CDR3: CSARGSSGANVLTF. Here the CDR3 DNA reads TGCAGTGCTAGAGGTAGCTCTGGGGCCAACGTCCTGACTTTC.

Many counts were recorded for this clonotype. This chain uses TRBV20-1 with TRBJ2-1, with 14 nucleotides matching TRBD2. The length of the CDR3 is 16 residues. With V trimmed by 1 base and J by 9 bases, 8 bases remained unmatched. The germline V gene encodes CDR1 DFQATT and CDR2 SNEGSKA (reference sequence). As DNA, the CDR3 is TGCAGTGCTAGAGGGGCGGGACTAGCGGGAGTGCGTGAGCAGTTCTTC. This encodes CSARGAGLAGVREQFF.

This sequence joins TRBV30 and TRBJ2-7, with 7 positions matching TRBD1. The junction had 9 bases not matched to a gene; V was cut back by 5 bases and J by 2 bases. The germline V gene encodes CDR1 GTSNPN and CDR2 SVGIG (reference sequence). The CDR3 contains 14 residues. This CDR3 is CAWGPGQPPYEQYF. For the CDR3, the DNA is TGTGCCTGGGGCCCGGGACAGCCCCCCTACGAGCAGTACTTC.

This clonotype has at least ten counts. The chain uses TRBV6-1 and TRBJ1-1, with D possibly being TRBD1 (5 bases). CDR3 size: 14 residues. V shed 2 bases and J shed 8 bases, with 15 bases lying between them. The V gene's germline CDR1 is MNHNS and CDR2 SASEGT. The CDR3 DNA is TGTGCCAGCAGTGAATATGGTCAGGGCGTCGAAGCTTTCTTT. The encoded protein is CASSEYGQGVEAFF.